The sample holds a few counts of the clone carrying this T cell receptor (beta chain). Its specificity is unknown. V trimming: 1 base; J trimming: 0 bases; junction bases outside the gene matches: 6. The CDR3 is made up of 17 amino acids. The germline V gene has CDR1 MDHEN and CDR2 SYDVKM. cDNA serving as the sequencing template came from extracted, reverse transcribed RNA. Sequenced by immunoSEQ multiplex PCR; TCRdb stores in-frame clones only, minus some. Here the sample spans about 12,000 clones, around three fifths being singletons. This specimen belongs to a study of CD8+ T cells in alopecia areata. About the research overall: Treated patients were dosed with oral tofacitinib, taking 5 to 10 mg twice daily. Tofacitinib continued for 6 to 18 months and was then withheld for 6 months. Study results and caveats: Alopecia totalis/universalis scalp especially showed more expanded CD8+ clones than normal scalp.

Alopecia areata patients gave lesional scalp punch biopsies and peripheral blood samples. This chain links TRBV28 with TRBJ1-1; TRBD1 matches 9 bases. The receptor was derived from a human donor with alopecia areata. The sample comprised skin. In DNA, the CDR3 is TGTGCCAGCAGTTTATTGGGACAGGGCCTTATGAACACTGAAGCTTTCTTT. It encodes CASSLLGQGLMNTEAFF. Looking up the rest from reference TRBV28 and TRBJ1-1 gives the full variable domain: DVKVTQSSRYLVKRTGEKVFLECVQDMDHENMFWYRQDPGLGLRLIYFSYDVKMKEKGDIPEGYSVSREKKERFSLILESASTNQTSMYLCASSLLGQGLMNTEAFFGQGTRLTVV.